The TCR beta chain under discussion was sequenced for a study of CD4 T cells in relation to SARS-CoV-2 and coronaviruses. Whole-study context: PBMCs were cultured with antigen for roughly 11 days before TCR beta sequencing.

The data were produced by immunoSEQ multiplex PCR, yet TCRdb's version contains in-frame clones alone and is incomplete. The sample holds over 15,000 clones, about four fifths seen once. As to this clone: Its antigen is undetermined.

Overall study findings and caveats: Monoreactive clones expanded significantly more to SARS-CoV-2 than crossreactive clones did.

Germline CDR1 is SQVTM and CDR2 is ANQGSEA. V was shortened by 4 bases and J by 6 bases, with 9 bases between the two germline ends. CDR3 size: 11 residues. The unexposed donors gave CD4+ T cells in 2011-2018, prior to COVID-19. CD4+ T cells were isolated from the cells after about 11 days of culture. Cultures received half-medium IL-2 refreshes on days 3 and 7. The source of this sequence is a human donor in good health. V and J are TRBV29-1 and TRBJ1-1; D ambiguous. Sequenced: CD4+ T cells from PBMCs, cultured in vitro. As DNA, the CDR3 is TGCAGCGTTGTTTTGGTCGCTGAAGCTTTCTTT. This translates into CSVVLVAEAFF.